This T cell receptor (beta chain) was recorded in a study of blood T cell repertoires in COVID-19. Overall study: Sites across the United States, Italy and Spain contributed samples from acute and convalescent COVID-19.

The repertoire was sequenced with immunoSEQ multiplex PCR; TCRdb's copy has only in-frame clones and lacks some. The sample yields 200,000 to 300,000 clones, 87% seen once. The V end lost 2 bases, the J end lost 8 bases, and 16 bases lay between the germline ends. The CDR3 has 15 amino acids. Germline loops: CDR1 GTSNPN, CDR2 SVGIG (reference sequence). Researchers sorted participants into cohorts using their self-reported clinical history. The clonotype originates from a woman under 40 with acute COVID-19. The rearrangement links TRBV30 to TRBJ1-6; D is perhaps TRBD1 (6 bases). The sequencing input was PBMCs or T cells enriched from blood (not recorded which). CDR3 sequence: CAWSPPFGGHSPLHF. The CDR3 bases are TGTGCCTGGAGTCCCCCCTTCGGGGGGCATTCACCCCTCCACTTT.